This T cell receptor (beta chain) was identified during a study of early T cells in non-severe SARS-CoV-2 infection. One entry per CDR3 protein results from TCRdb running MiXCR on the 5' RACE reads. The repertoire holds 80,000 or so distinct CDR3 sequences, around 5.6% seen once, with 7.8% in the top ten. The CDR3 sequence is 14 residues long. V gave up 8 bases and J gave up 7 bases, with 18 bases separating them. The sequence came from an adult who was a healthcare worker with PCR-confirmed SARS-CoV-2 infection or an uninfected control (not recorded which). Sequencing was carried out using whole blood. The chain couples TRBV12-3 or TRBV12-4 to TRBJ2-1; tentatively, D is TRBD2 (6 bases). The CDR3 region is CASGGSTFWNEQFF. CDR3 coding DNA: TGTGCCAGCGGGGGGAGTACGTTTTGGAATGAGCAGTTCTTC.